The 12 T cell receptor beta chains given below trace back to one sample, sequenced in a study of control samples from healthy donors and cancer patients. Sequencing used immunoSEQ multiplex PCR; TCRdb keeps in-frame clones, though not all of them. This table has about 140,000 clones, 88% appearing once. The sequenced sample consisted of blood. The source is a woman in her twenties or thirties in good health.

This clone was seen more than once but under ten times. The J gene is TRBJ2-2, the V gene TRBV5-1; weak D call: TRBD1 (5 bases). CDR3 length: 16 residues. The V end was cut by 3 bases, the J end by 1 base, with 13 bases between. Germline V lookup: CDR1 SGHRS, CDR2 YFSETQ. CDR3 protein: CASSYGFQGNTGELFF. For the CDR3, the DNA is TGCGCCAGCAGCTATGGATTCCAGGGGAACACCGGGGAGCTGTTTTTT.

V gene TRBV2 combines with J gene TRBJ2-7, with 9 bases aligning to TRBD2. The germline CDR1 and CDR2 sequences are SNHLY and FYNNEI. The V segment lost 2 bases and the J segment 0 bases; nucleotides outside the gene matches: 8. This CDR3 comprises 17 residues. The CDR3: CASSERRGSGSSYEQYF. In DNA form, the CDR3 reads TGTGCCAGCAGTGAAAGGCGCGGTAGCGGGAGCTCCTACGAGCAGTACTTC.

The chain recombines TRBV28 with TRBJ1-6; D remains ambiguous. V lost 8 bases, J lost 0 bases, and 8 bases lay in between. CDR1 is MDHEN, CDR2 SYDVKM, per germline. The CDR3 spans 14 residues. Written as DNA, the CDR3 is TGTGCCAGCCGGGAAAGCTCCTATAATTCACCCCTCCACTTT. Residues: CASRESSYNSPLHF.

This clone was detected a few times. This sequence joins TRBV6-5 and TRBJ1-1, with D possibly matching TRBD1 (5 bases). Germline values: CDR1 MNHEY, CDR2 SVGAGI. This CDR3 is built from 15 residues. The V gene lost 0 bases and the J gene lost 4 bases, with 12 bases spanning the gap. CDR3 coding DNA: TGTGCCAGCAGTTACTCGATATCAGGGTCCACTGAAGCTTTCTTT. Encoded protein: CASSYSISGSTEAFF.

The CDR3 loop reads CASSLALGETQYF. The CDR3 DNA sequence: TGCGCCAGCAGCCTGGCCCTAGGGGAGACCCAGTACTTC. The rearrangement links TRBV5-1 to TRBJ2-5; D is unresolved. Looked up from germline, CDR1 is SGHRS and CDR2 is YFSETQ. This CDR3 contains 13 residues. V dropped 4 bases and J dropped 5 bases, with 12 bases sitting between them. The entire variable domain, with the rest obtained from reference TRBV5-1 and TRBJ2-5, is as follows: KAGVTQTPRYLIKTRGQQVTLSCSPISGHRSVSWYQQTPGQGLQFLFEYFSETQRNKGNFPGRFSGRQFSNSRSEMNVSTLELGDSALYLCASSLALGETQYFGPGTRLLVL.

V usage is TRBV14 and J usage is TRBJ2-2; D not resolved. This CDR3 has 13 amino acids. Germline loops: CDR1 SGHDN, CDR2 FVKESK. Trimming took 1 base from V and 6 from J, leaving 6 bases between them. The CDR3 protein is CASSQVPAGELFF. CDR3 nucleotide sequence: TGTGCCAGCAGCCAAGTCCCCGCCGGGGAGCTGTTTTTT.

This chain uses TRBV28 with TRBJ1-3, with 8 positions matching TRBD1. Germline assignment: CDR1 MDHEN and CDR2 SYDVKM. The CDR3 has 14 amino acids. The V and J ends lost 6 bases and 2 bases, in that order; junction bases with no gene match: 3. In nucleotides, the CDR3 is TGTGCCAGCAGCCAGGGGGCGGCTGGAAACACCATATATTTT. It encodes CASSQGAAGNTIYF.

V and J are TRBV6-5 and TRBJ1-1; TRBD1 aligns across 8 bases. The CDR3 sequence is 14 residues long. The junction had 8 bases not matched to a gene; V was cut back by 7 bases and J by 4 bases. The V gene's germline CDR1 is MNHEY and CDR2 SVGAGI. The CDR3 sequence: CASNGDGTGTEAFF. As DNA, the CDR3 is TGTGCCAGCAATGGTGACGGGACAGGCACTGAAGCTTTCTTT.

This chain uses TRBV24-1 with TRBJ1-5; maybe TRBD1 (5 bases). CDR3 size: 14 residues. The germline gives CDR1 KGHDR, CDR2 SFDVKD. V dropped 3 bases and J dropped 5 bases, with 10 bases sitting between them. The CDR3 DNA reads as TGTGCCACCAGTGATGGGGCCGTAGATCAGCCCCAGCATTTT. This encodes CATSDGAVDQPQHF.

The chain couples TRBV7-3 to TRBJ2-7; 10 nucleotides align to TRBD1. CDR3 length: 13 amino acids. The V gene end was trimmed by 6 bases and the J gene end by 3 bases; junction bases not matched to a gene: 2. Germline loops: CDR1 SGHTA, CDR2 FQGTGA. In DNA, the CDR3 is TGTGCCAGCAGAGGGACAGGGGACTACGAGCAGTACTTC. It is translated as CASRGTGDYEQYF. The full variable domain, completed using reference TRBV7-3 and TRBJ2-7, is GAGVSQTPSNKVTEKGKYVELRCDPISGHTALYWYRQSLGQGPEFLIYFQGTGAADDSGLPNDRFFAVRPEGSVSTLKIQRTERGDSAVYLCASRGTGDYEQYFGPGTRLTVT.

The chain couples TRBV11-2 to TRBJ1-1; D perhaps matches TRBD1 (6 bases). This CDR3 comprises 11 residues. CDR1 is SGHAT, CDR2 FQNNGV, per germline. V was cut by 5 bases and J by 11 bases, with 12 bases left in between. The CDR3 DNA follows: TGTGCCAGCAGCCCCGACAGGCGGGCTTTCTTT. Protein product: CASSPDRRAFF.

As for this clone: The sample contains more than one DNA sequence encoding this CDR3. This chain uses TRBV19 with TRBJ1-4; 7 bases are a match to TRBD1. V shed 3 bases and J 14 bases; nucleotides not matched to a gene: 12. Germline values: CDR1 LNHDA, CDR2 SQIVND (reference sequence). The CDR3 has 14 amino acids. CDR3 in DNA: TGTGCCAGTAGTATTGACAGGGAATTAGGAAAGCTGTTTTTT. Translation: CASSIDRELGKLFF.